One sample yielded the 24 T cell receptor beta chains listed below, sequenced in a study of cytomegalovirus exposure and HLA in healthy donors. In the PCR, 60 Vbeta and 13 Jbeta primers were used. The protocol was immunoSEQ multiplex PCR, while the TCRdb copy is restricted to in-frame clones and leaves out a portion. The table lists tens of thousands of clones, around 76% of them singletons. Material: PBMCs. The receptors come from a man in his forties or fifties in good health and CMV-seronegative.

This chain links TRBV27 with TRBJ1-6; TRBD1 might be the D (5 bases). The CDR3 consists of 14 residues. Germline CDR1 is MNHEY and CDR2 is SMNVEV (reference sequence). Trimming removed 4 bases at V and 6 bases at J, with 10 bases between. The CDR3 region has the DNA TGTGCCAGCAGTTGGGACTCTACTAATTCACCCCTCCACTTT. Translation gives CASSWDSTNSPLHF.

The count of this clone is one. The V and J genes are TRBV25-1 and TRBJ2-7, with 8 positions matching TRBD1. The V gene end was trimmed by 11 bases and the J gene end by 5 bases; junction bases not matched to a gene: 14. The CDR3 is 14 residues long. Germline-derived CDR1 and CDR2 are MGHDK and SYGVNS. CDR3 in amino acids: CAHSGQGGRNEQYF. CDR3 bases: TGTGCCCATTCAGGACAGGGAGGAAGGAACGAGCAGTACTTC.

The chain is built from TRBV10-3 and TRBJ1-5; D unclear. Trimming removed 4 bases at V and 4 bases at J, with 8 bases between. The CDR3 has 13 residues. The germline CDR1 and CDR2 sequences are ENHRY and SYGVKD. CDR3 residues: CAISGDTNQPQHF. The CDR3 DNA follows: TGTGCCATCAGTGGCGACACAAATCAGCCCCAGCATTTT.

This clone occurred a few times. V usage is TRBV19 and J usage is TRBJ2-1; D call uncertain. CDR3 length: 15 residues. V was cut by 4 bases and J by 0 bases, with 10 bases left in between. Germline V CDR1 and CDR2: LNHDA, SQIVND (reference sequence). CDR3 DNA: TGTGCCAGTAGTAGCGGTAAAAACTCCTACAATGAGCAGTTCTTC. Amino acids: CASSSGKNSYNEQFF.

This clone has a single count. This chain links TRBV2 with TRBJ2-2; D is perhaps TRBD1 (6 bases). This CDR3 region has 15 residues. Germline V gene data show CDR1 as SNHLY and CDR2 as FYNNEI. The V end lost 3 bases, the J end lost 6 bases, and 14 bases lay between the germline ends. The CDR3 reads CASSDQGKTAGELFF. In DNA, the CDR3 is TGTGCCAGCAGTGATCAGGGGAAAACGGCCGGGGAGCTGTTTTTT.

The V and J genes are TRBV30 and TRBJ2-3; D call uncertain. CDR3 size: 12 residues. Trimming pared 6 bases from V and 6 bases from J, leaving 13 bases between. The germline gives CDR1 GTSNPN, CDR2 SVGIG (reference sequence). In nucleotides, the CDR3 is TGTGCCTGCTCGAAGCGTACGGATACGCAGTATTTT. Translation: CACSKRTDTQYF.

This rearrangement joins TRBV7-3 to TRBJ1-2, with 9 bases matching TRBD1. The CDR3 length is 15 residues. The germline gives CDR1 SGHTA, CDR2 FQGTGA. Trimming removed 0 bases from V and 4 bases from J; junction bases left unmatched: 3. This chain's CDR3 is CASSLTRTGAYGYTF. The CDR3 bases are TGTGCCAGCAGCTTAACCAGGACAGGGGCCTATGGCTACACCTTC. Together with reference TRBV7-3 and TRBJ1-2, the CDR3 gives the full variable domain: GAGVSQTPSNKVTEKGKYVELRCDPISGHTALYWYRQSLGQGPEFLIYFQGTGAADDSGLPNDRFFAVRPEGSVSTLKIQRTERGDSAVYLCASSLTRTGAYGYTFGSGTRLTVV.

V usage is TRBV11-2 and J usage is TRBJ2-6, with D perhaps matching TRBD2 (6 bases). Germline V gene lookup returns CDR1 SGHAT and CDR2 FQNNGV. The CDR3 length is 18 residues. V was shortened by 3 bases and J by 1 base, with 16 bases between the two germline ends. CDR3: CASSFRLGGSSGANVLTF. The DNA for the CDR3 is TGTGCCAGCAGCTTTAGATTGGGGGGTTCATCTGGGGCCAACGTCCTGACTTTC.

This clone was detected only a few times. J is TRBJ1-4 and V is TRBV6-1; 7 positions match TRBD1. CDR3 length equals 13 residues. Trimming cost V 8 bases and J 5 bases; bases outside gene matches: 5. CDR1 and CDR2 (germline): MNHNS, SASEGT. This chain's CDR3 is CASRQGINEKLFF. The CDR3 bases are TGTGCCAGCCGACAGGGAATAAATGAAAAACTGTTTTTT.

V and J are TRBV6-5 and TRBJ1-2; possible D gene TRBD1, 5 bases. The CDR3 sequence is 14 residues long. V was pared by 0 bases and J by 6 bases, with 11 bases between. Germline V CDR1 and CDR2: MNHEY, SVGAGI. DNA for the CDR3: TGTGCCAGCAGTTACTCGTGGCAGGGCCATGGCTACACCTTC. Translated: CASSYSWQGHGYTF.

V is TRBV29-1 and J is TRBJ1-2; 7 bases agree with TRBD1. The ends lost 2 bases at V and 8 bases at J; junction bases unmatched: 20. CDR1 SQVTM and CDR2 ANQGSEA come from the germline V gene. The CDR3 is 17 amino acids. The CDR3 sequence: CSVELGRSRGLRKGYTF. CDR3 nucleotides: TGCAGCGTTGAACTCGGGCGTTCGAGGGGGCTACGTAAGGGCTACACCTTC.

In its sample, this clone was seen once. The genes are TRBV7-6 and TRBJ1-3; D might be TRBD1 (5 bases). Between the trimmed V and J ends, which lost 4 bases and 4 bases, there was a span of 11 bases. Germline V gene data show CDR1 as SGHVS and CDR2 as FNYEAQ. This CDR3 is built from 14 residues. Written as DNA, the CDR3 is TGTGCCAGCAGCTCCCGGGGGACGGGAAACACCATATATTTT. Its protein product is CASSSRGTGNTIYF.

The CDR3 reads CASSRQGAISNEKLFF. The CDR3 DNA reads TGTGCCAGCAGCCGACAGGGAGCTATCTCTAATGAAAAACTGTTTTTT. The rearrangement joins TRBV7-9 to TRBJ1-4; 7 nucleotides match TRBD1. Germline lookup yields CDR1 SEHNR and CDR2 FQNEAQ (reference sequence). V lost 5 bases and J lost 3; bases outside the gene matches: 9. The CDR3 runs to 16 residues.

The rearrangement joins TRBV5-1 to TRBJ2-2; 7 bases match TRBD1. CDR1 and CDR2 (germline): SGHRS, YFSETQ. V gave up 6 bases and J gave up 2 bases; unmatched junction bases: 7. The CDR3 is made up of 15 amino acids. This CDR3 reads CASIPGGYNTGELFF. The CDR3 coding sequence is TGCGCCAGCATCCCAGGGGGATATAACACCGGGGAGCTGTTTTTT.

The V call is TRBV18, the J call TRBJ1-1; no clear D. Per germline, CDR1 KGHSH and CDR2 LQKENI. The CDR3 has 14 amino acids. Trimming removed 3 bases at V and 7 bases at J, with 15 bases between. The DNA for the CDR3 is TGTGCCAGCTCACCGCCACTACACAAACGTGAAGCTTTCTTT. It codes for CASSPPLHKREAFF.

CDR3 nucleotides: TGTGCCAGCAGCCCACAGGGCCCAACTAGCGGGGCCTACGAGCAGTACTTC. It specifies CASSPQGPTSGAYEQYF. This chain joins TRBV11-3 and TRBJ2-7, with 10 bases fitting TRBD2. Germline assignment: CDR1 SGHNT and CDR2 YENEEA. J gave up 2 bases and V 5 bases, and 12 bases lay outside the gene matches. The length of the CDR3 is 17 residues.

In DNA, the CDR3 is TGTGCCAGCAGCTTAGTAGGACTAGCTGGCGACGAGCAGTACTTC. This codes for CASSLVGLAGDEQYF. The gene calls are TRBV7-9 and TRBJ2-7; TRBD2 aligns across 8 bases. Germline-derived CDR1 and CDR2 are SEHNR and FQNEAQ (reference sequence). Trimming removed 1 base from V and 5 bases from J; junction bases left unmatched: 7. The CDR3 extends over 15 amino acids.

The chain combines TRBV6-6 with TRBJ2-5; TRBD1 matches at 9 bases. The CDR3 totals 16 residues. Germline V CDR1 and CDR2: MNHNY, SVGAGI (reference sequence). V lost 2 bases and J lost 4; bases outside the gene matches: 8. The CDR3 DNA reads TGTGCCAGCAGTTACGTGCCTGGACAGGGGAGAGAGACCCAGTACTTC. Its translation: CASSYVPGQGRETQYF.

V and J are TRBV25-1 and TRBJ1-2; the D is unclear. V lost 5 bases to trimming and J lost 4 bases, with 14 bases between them. Germline V lookup: CDR1 MGHDK, CDR2 SYGVNS. CDR3 size: 14 residues. CDR3 sequence reads: CASSFRGGPYGYTF. CDR3 nucleotide sequence: TGTGCCAGCAGTTTCCGGGGAGGACCCTATGGCTACACCTTC.

This clone was counted a single time. This rearrangement joins TRBV30 to TRBJ1-1, with no clear D. The germline V gene has CDR1 GTSNPN and CDR2 SVGIG (reference sequence). V was pared by 0 bases and J by 11 bases, with 13 bases between. The CDR3 has 12 amino acids. CDR3 DNA sequence: TGTGCCTGGAGTGTTCCAACTGGGAGGGCTTTCTTT. It is translated as CAWSVPTGRAFF.

The DNA of the CDR3 is TGTGCCGCCAGAAAGACTGGGGCCAACGTCCTGACTTTC. It specifies CAARKTGANVLTF. The gene calls are TRBV30 and TRBJ2-6; D ambiguous. The CDR3 consists of 13 residues. CDR1 is GTSNPN, CDR2 SVGIG, per germline (reference sequence). V was trimmed by 8 bases and J by 2 bases, leaving 10 bases between them.

V usage is TRBV6-5 and J usage is TRBJ1-2; maybe TRBD1 (5 bases). Germline CDR1 MNHEY, CDR2 SVGAGI. The CDR3 spans 11 residues. Between the trimmed V and J ends, which lost 4 bases and 8 bases, there was a span of 8 bases. The CDR3 loop reads CASSSGRGYTF. Here the CDR3 DNA reads TGTGCCAGCAGTTCAGGGCGCGGCTACACCTTC.

This clone came up a few times. Other DNA sequences within the sample encode an identical CDR3. CDR3 loop: CASSLGTGEGYEQYF. The DNA for the CDR3 is TGTGCCAGCAGCCTGGGGACAGGGGAGGGCTACGAGCAGTACTTC. The chain couples TRBV27 to TRBJ2-7, with 10 bases aligning to TRBD1. CDR3 length: 15 amino acids. Per germline, CDR1 MNHEY and CDR2 SMNVEV (reference sequence). The junction had 8 bases not matched to a gene; V was cut back by 6 bases and J by 3 bases.

The V and J genes are TRBV9 and TRBJ1-4; tentatively, D is TRBD1 (5 bases). The length of the CDR3 is 15 residues. V was cut by 3 bases and J by 4 bases, with 13 bases left in between. Germline assignment: CDR1 SGDLS and CDR2 YYNGEE. For the CDR3, the DNA is TGTGCCAGCAGCGCCGAAGACAGTATTAATGAAAAACTGTTTTTT. As protein: CASSAEDSINEKLFF.